This T cell receptor beta chain came from a study of cytomegalovirus exposure and HLA in healthy donors. Points from the study as a whole: Other equally common chains were less clonally expanded than HLA-associated TCR beta chains, a later analysis showed. Despite most TCR sequences being rare, some public TCRs occurred in many donors. In vitro confirmation showed three CMV-associated chains to be CMV antigen specific.

A multiplex PCR was run with 60 Vbeta primers and 13 Jbeta primers. As processed by the authors: Roughly 11 million of the roughly 80 million unique TCR beta chains counted in a later analysis were shared. Sequencing was performed with immunoSEQ multiplex PCR; in TCRdb, only in-frame clones are kept and a portion is missing. The V and J calls and clone size are taken from that table; D and trimming were inferred from the DNA. The repertoire holds roughly 150,000 clones, with 65% to 80% as singletons. Germline CDR1 reads LNHDA; CDR2 reads SQIVND (reference sequence). The CDR3 loop spans 13 amino acids. V shed 8 bases and J 9 bases; nucleotides not matched to a gene: 4. This clone is a singleton in its sample. Its antigen remains unknown.

This clonotype was sampled from a man in his forties in good health and CMV-seronegative. The gene calls are TRBV19 and TRBJ2-1, with 13 bases lining up with TRBD2. The sequenced material came from PBMCs. DNA of the CDR3: TGTGCCAGTCGGACTAGCGGGAGAGGTGAGCAGTTCTTC. Its translation is CASRTSGRGEQFF.